Listed below are T cell receptor beta chains from one sample, sequenced in a study of regulatory T cells in long-lasting Graves disease. TCRdb used MiXCR to reprocess the multiplex PCR reads, holding one entry per CDR3 protein. Seen here are 410,000 or so distinct CDR3 sequences, about 15% observed once, and the top ten hold 16%. The same specimen was also included in a second study, on T cells in Graves' hyperthyroidism and ophthalmopathy.

Sample: peripheral blood mononuclear cells (PBMCs), taken at new diagnosis, from a patient treated with antithyroid drugs. These receptors originate from a woman aged 25 to 39 with Graves disease. CDR3s include the opening cysteine and the closing phenylalanine or tryptophan. The D gene is left open where the match is weak. Not every row has a clone size; where given, it reads once, few, many or a size class.

many TRBJ2-5 TRBV12-3/TRBV12-4 - CASSLIRGETQYF TGTGCCAGCAGTTTAATCCGTGGGGAGACCCAGTACTTC
- TRBJ2-1 TRBV29-1 - CSVDDSGTANEQFF TGCAGCGTTGATGATTCCGGGACGGCCAATGAGCAGTTCTTC
many TRBJ1-1 TRBV5-1 - CASSFDRITEAFF TGTGCCAGCAGCTTTGACCGGATCACTGAAGCTTTCTTT
many TRBJ2-5 TRBV12-3/TRBV12-4 - CASQKGGARNQETQYF TGTGCCAGCCAAAAGGGGGGGGCGCGTAACCAAGAGACCCAGTACTTC
few TRBJ1-1 TRBV20-1 TRBD1 CSAMGQLNTETFF TGCAGTGCTATGGGACAGCTGAACACTGAAACTTTCTTT
few TRBJ2-1 TRBV4-1 TRBD1 CASSPTTGQGYNEQFF TGCGCCAGCAGCCCTACAACGGGACAGGGCTACAATGAGCAGTTCTTC
- TRBJ1-1 TRBV5-1 TRBD1 CASREWAGGLTEAFF TGCGCCAGCCGGGAGTGGGCAGGGGGCTTGACTGAAGCTTTCTTT
- TRBJ2-7 TRBV30 - CAWSTGDFHEQYF TGTGCCTGGAGCACAGGGGACTTCCACGAGCAGTACTTC
- TRBJ2-3 TRBV10-3 TRBD2 CAIGTVTSDPTDTQYF TGTGCCATCGGCACAGTAACTAGCGACCCCACAGATACGCAGTATTTT
few TRBJ2-7 TRBV7-8 - CASSLARTSQGEQYF TGTGCCAGCAGCTTAGCCCGCACTAGTCAGGGCGAGCAGTACTTC
- TRBJ2-5 TRBV7-6 TRBD1 CASSPLWGQGISETQYF TGTGCCAGCAGCCCCCTCTGGGGACAGGGAATTTCGGAGACCCAGTACTTC
- TRBJ1-2 TRBV9 - CASSEGGPGGLTGYTF TGTGCCAGCAGCGAGGGAGGACCGGGCGGTTTGACGGGCTACACCTTC
many TRBJ2-1 TRBV6-1 - CASSSKDREAGDEQFF TGTGCCAGCAGCTCCAAGGACAGGGAGGCGGGGGATGAGCAGTTCTTC
many TRBJ2-3 TRBV13 TRBD2 CASSPGLAAHTDTQYF TGTGCCAGCAGCCCTGGGCTAGCGGCACACACAGATACGCAGTATTTT
few TRBJ1-5 TRBV19 TRBD1 CASSDPGTGVQPQHF TGTGCCAGTAGTGACCCCGGGACAGGGGTTCAGCCCCAGCATTTT
- TRBJ1-2 TRBV6-5 - CASSSYPEQYYGYTF TGTGCCAGCAGTTCTTACCCGGAACAGTACTATGGCTACACCTTC
- TRBJ2-7 TRBV4-1 TRBD1 CASSHDRGDEQYF TGCGCCAGCAGCCACGACAGGGGAGACGAGCAGTACTTC
- TRBJ1-1 TRBV7-9 TRBD1 CASSLALGQGTGTGTEAFF TGTGCCAGCAGCTTAGCGCTCGGACAGGGAACGGGAACTGGAACTGAAGCTTTCTTT
many TRBJ2-7 TRBV20-1 - CSARDVWGSAYEQYF TGCAGTGCTAGAGATGTATGGGGGAGCGCATACGAGCAGTACTTC
- TRBJ2-5 TRBV19 - CASSIGQNLNQETQYF TGTGCCAGTAGTATCGGACAGAACCTAAATCAAGAGACCCAGTACTTC
many TRBJ2-1 TRBV5-1 TRBD1 CASSLPPGGAINEQFF TGCGCCAGCAGCTTACCTCCAGGGGGCGCCATCAATGAGCAGTTCTTC
- TRBJ2-7 TRBV12-3/TRBV12-4 TRBD2 CASSLSGGTVGYEQYF TGTGCCAGCAGTTTGAGCGGGGGGACGGTTGGTTATGAGCAGTACTTC
many TRBJ2-7 TRBV30 TRBD2 CAWTSGLAAAYEQYF TGTGCCTGGACCTCGGGACTAGCGGCGGCCTACGAGCAGTACTTC
many TRBJ2-1 TRBV24-1 TRBD2 CATSAMGLAGVEQFF TGTGCCACCAGTGCTATGGGACTAGCGGGAGTTGAGCAGTTCTTC
many TRBJ2-2 TRBV6-1 TRBD2 CASTLRRGSTGELFF TGTGCCAGCACCCTGCGACGCGGGAGCACCGGGGAGCTGTTTTTT
few TRBJ2-7 TRBV10-2 - CASSERGGPTYEQYF TGCGCCAGCAGTGAGAGGGGGGGTCCGACCTACGAGCAGTACTTC
many TRBJ1-5 TRBV3-1 - CASSQDKGPQHF TGTGCCAGCAGCCAAGATAAGGGGCCCCAGCATTTT
- TRBJ2-3 TRBV20-1 TRBD2 CSASLASGSIGTDTQYF TGCAGTGCTAGCTTGGCTAGCGGGAGTATAGGAACAGATACGCAGTATTTT
few TRBJ2-7 TRBV19 TRBD1 CASSPPGTGREQYF TGTGCCAGTAGTCCCCCCGGGACAGGGAGGGAGCAGTACTTC
many TRBJ1-1 TRBV30 - CLCENTEAFF TGCCTTTGCGAGAACACTGAAGCTTTCTTT
- TRBJ2-3 TRBV10-3 - CAISVRTDHGDTQYF TGTGCCATCAGTGTACGGACTGACCACGGAGATACGCAGTATTTT
many TRBJ2-7 TRBV6-1 - CASSVGQTYEQYF TGTGCCAGCAGTGTAGGACAGACCTACGAGCAGTACTTC
- TRBJ2-5 TRBV2 - CASSPPSVETQYF TGCGCCAGCAGCCCTCCTTCCGTTGAGACCCAGTACTTC
- TRBJ2-7 TRBV5-1 - CASSDNRALSYEQYF TGCGCCAGCAGTGATAACAGGGCTTTATCCTACGAGCAGTACTTC
many TRBJ1-3 TRBV6-1 - CASSVTETGNTIYF TGTGCCAGCAGTGTGACGGAAACTGGAAACACCATATATTTT
many TRBJ2-5 TRBV11-2 TRBD1 CASSLGTGDGETQYF TGTGCCAGCAGCTTAGGGACAGGGGACGGAGAGACCCAGTACTTC
- TRBJ2-1 TRBV2 - CASSERLGNEQFF TGTGCCAGCAGTGAAAGATTGGGAAATGAGCAGTTCTTC